The rows below give T cell receptor beta chains drawn from one sample of a study of cytomegalovirus exposure and HLA in healthy donors. Repertoires were generated with immunoSEQ multiplex PCR, while TCRdb's copy carries only in-frame clones and drops some. The profile covers over 120,000 clones, with more than 80% appearing a single time and 6.2% taken by the ten largest. Sample: PBMCs. These TCRs come from a woman aged 30 to 39 in good health and CMV-seropositive. The CDR3 runs from the conserved cysteine through the conserved F or W. Each record gives: V gene, J gene, D gene, clone size, CDR3 protein, CDR3 DNA. A D gene is named only where the DNA matches it firmly. Size is stated for part of the rows, as once, few or many counts, or as a class when the clone is expanded.

V gene: TRBV28
J gene: TRBJ2-3
D gene: NA
clone size: NA
CDR3 protein: CASSLARADTQYF
CDR3 DNA: TGTGCCAGCAGTTTAGCCAGGGCGGATACGCAGTATTTT

V gene: TRBV14
J gene: TRBJ2-3
D gene: NA
clone size: once
CDR3 protein: CASSQTTGWGFTDTQYF
CDR3 DNA: TGTGCCAGCAGCCAGACGACAGGCTGGGGTTTCACAGATACGCAGTATTTT

V gene: TRBV10-1
J gene: TRBJ1-3
D gene: NA
clone size: NA
CDR3 protein: CASSDPGTGNTIYF
CDR3 DNA: TGCGCCAGCAGTGATCCGGGGACTGGAAACACCATATATTTT

V gene: TRBV19
J gene: TRBJ1-5
D gene: NA
clone size: once
CDR3 protein: CASSTQGTQPQHF
CDR3 DNA: TGTGCCAGTAGTACCCAGGGAACTCAGCCCCAGCATTTT

V gene: TRBV9
J gene: TRBJ2-7
D gene: TRBD1
clone size: NA
CDR3 protein: CASSRGDSSYEQYF
CDR3 DNA: TGTGCCAGCAGCAGAGGGGACAGCTCCTACGAGCAGTACTTC

V gene: TRBV29-1
J gene: TRBJ2-2
D gene: TRBD2
clone size: NA
CDR3 protein: CSVRREGDTGELFF
CDR3 DNA: TGCAGCGTTAGGCGGGAGGGGGACACCGGGGAGCTGTTTTTT

V gene: TRBV10-3
J gene: TRBJ2-5
D gene: TRBD2
clone size: NA
CDR3 protein: CAISPTGTSRETQYF
CDR3 DNA: TGTGCCATCAGTCCTACCGGGACTAGTAGGGAGACCCAGTACTTC

V gene: TRBV6-1
J gene: TRBJ2-7
D gene: TRBD1
clone size: once
CDR3 protein: CASRRDRGFYEQYF
CDR3 DNA: TGTGCCAGCAGAAGGGACAGGGGGTTCTACGAGCAGTACTTC

V gene: TRBV6-5
J gene: TRBJ2-1
D gene: TRBD2
clone size: NA
CDR3 protein: CASSYGLAGFNEQFF
CDR3 DNA: TGTGCCAGCAGTTACGGGCTAGCGGGGTTCAATGAGCAGTTCTTC

V gene: TRBV2
J gene: TRBJ1-1
D gene: NA
clone size: NA
CDR3 protein: CASAGSFFEAFF
CDR3 DNA: TGTGCCAGCGCCGGGTCTTTTTTTGAAGCTTTCTTT